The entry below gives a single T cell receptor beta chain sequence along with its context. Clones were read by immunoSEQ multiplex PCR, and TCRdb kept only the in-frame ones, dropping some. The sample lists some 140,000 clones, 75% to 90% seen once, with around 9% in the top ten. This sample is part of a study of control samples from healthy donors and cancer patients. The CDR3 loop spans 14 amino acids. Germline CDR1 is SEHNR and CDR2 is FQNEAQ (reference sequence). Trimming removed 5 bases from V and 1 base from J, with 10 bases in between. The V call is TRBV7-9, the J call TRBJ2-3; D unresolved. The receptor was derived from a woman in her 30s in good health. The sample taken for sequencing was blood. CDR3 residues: CASSPRVGTDTQYF. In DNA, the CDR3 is TGTGCCAGCAGCCCTCGGGTGGGCACAGATACGCAGTATTTT. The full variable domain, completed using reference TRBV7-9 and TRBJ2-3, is DTGVSQNPRHKITKRGQNVTFRCDPISEHNRLYWYRQTLGQGPEFLTYFQNEAQLEKSRLLSDRFSAERPKGSFSTLEIQRTEQGDSAMYLCASSPRVGTDTQYFGPGTRLTVL.